This T cell receptor (beta chain) derives from a study of early T cells in non-severe SARS-CoV-2 infection. Overall study context: Sequencing was performed on bulk RNA from unsorted whole blood, leaving chains unpaired.

Each CDR3 protein is one row after TCRdb ran MiXCR on the 5' RACE reads. The sample records fewer than 65,000 distinct CDR3 sequences, about 7.7% being singletons. This clonotype was counted a few times. The CDR3 spans 15 residues. CDR1 SGDLS and CDR2 YYNGEE come from the germline V gene. The V segment lost 1 base and the J segment 8 bases; nucleotides outside the gene matches: 3. The material was whole blood, obtained at baseline. This sequence was found in an adult who was a healthcare worker with PCR-confirmed SARS-CoV-2 infection or an uninfected control (not recorded which). The chain links TRBV9 to TRBJ2-1; 13 nucleotides line up with TRBD2. CDR3 region: CASSVRLAGGDEQFF. CDR3 bases: TGTGCCAGCAGCGTAAGACTAGCGGGAGGTGATGAGCAGTTCTTC.